The 14 T cell receptor beta chains below were found in one sample sequenced in a study of blood T cell repertoires in COVID-19. The repertoire was sequenced with immunoSEQ multiplex PCR; TCRdb's copy has only in-frame clones and lacks some. The table includes about 270,000 clones, 88% detected once. The sample was PBMCs or T cells enriched from blood (not recorded which). Source of these receptors: a woman in her forties or fifties who had recovered from COVID-19.

The chain recombines TRBV4-3 with TRBJ1-5; D is perhaps TRBD1 (6 bases). The CDR3 spans 15 residues. Germline V lookup: CDR1 LGHNA, CDR2 YSLEER. Trimming pared 3 bases from V and 0 bases from J, leaving 9 bases between. Here the CDR3 DNA reads TGCGCCAGCAGCCACGGGACAAATAGCAATCAGCCCCAGCATTTT. It encodes CASSHGTNSNQPQHF.

The chain links TRBV7-2 to TRBJ2-1, with 7 bases aligning to TRBD2. This CDR3 spans 15 amino acids. With 5 bases clipped from V and 8 bases from J, the junction kept 12 bases outside the gene matches. Germline V gives CDR1 SGHTA, CDR2 FQGNSA. Here the CDR3 reads CASSPAGGSSDEQFF. CDR3 bases: TGTGCCAGCAGCCCCGCCGGCGGGAGTTCAGATGAGCAGTTCTTC.

This clone was observed a handful of times. V is TRBV6-6 and J is TRBJ2-7; 7 positions agree with TRBD1. The CDR3 has 17 amino acids. Losses at the gene ends were 5 bases for V and 0 bases for J; bases not matched to a gene: 13. CDR1 and CDR2 from the germline V gene are MNHNY and SVGAGI (reference sequence). The CDR3 coding sequence is TGTGCCAGCAGTCACCGAAGGACAGGTAGAAGCTCCTACGAGCAGTACTTC. Translated: CASSHRRTGRSSYEQYF.

The rearrangement links TRBV4-3 to TRBJ1-2; 7 bases fit TRBD1. The J segment lost 3 bases and the V segment lost 6 bases, leaving 13 bases of the junction unmatched. The CDR3 covers 16 residues. Germline values: CDR1 LGHNA, CDR2 YSLEER. CDR3 DNA: TGCGCCAGCAGTCCCGGGACAGCAGATAATTACTATGGCTACACCTTC. Its translation is CASSPGTADNYYGYTF.

The V gene is TRBV6-1, the J gene TRBJ2-2; D may be TRBD2 (6 bases). The ends were cut back, 3 bases at V and 6 bases at J, with 14 bases in the middle. The CDR3 covers 15 residues. Per the germline V gene, CDR1 is MNHNS and CDR2 is SASEGT. The CDR3 region is CASSEPGGIAGELFF. CDR3 DNA sequence: TGTGCCAGCAGTGAGCCCGGGGGAATCGCCGGGGAGCTGTTTTTT.

V usage is TRBV13 and J usage is TRBJ1-2, with a possible D match to TRBD1 (5 bases). Trimming took off 4 bases at V and 2 bases at J, with 11 bases between the two ends. From germline, CDR1 is PRHDT and CDR2 FYEKMQ (reference sequence). CDR3 size: 14 residues. CDR3 residues: CASSSGEPNYGYTF. The CDR3, as DNA: TGTGCCAGCAGCTCGGGGGAGCCCAACTATGGCTACACCTTC.

The gene calls are TRBV7-2 and TRBJ1-3, with a weak D call TRBD1 (5 bases). V lost 0 bases and J lost 4, with 10 bases in between. CDR1 is SGHTA, CDR2 FQGNSA, per germline. The CDR3 has 15 residues. The CDR3, as DNA: TGTGCCAGCAGCTTAGCGTGGGGCCCGGGAAACACCATATATTTT. Translated: CASSLAWGPGNTIYF. The variable domain in full, with the rest retrieved from reference TRBV7-2 and TRBJ1-3, is GAGVSQSPSNKVTEKGKDVELRCDPISGHTALYWYRQSLGQGLEFLIYFQGNSAPDKSGLPSDRFSAERTGGSVSTLTIQRTQQEDSAVYLCASSLAWGPGNTIYFGEGSWLTVV.

The CDR3 DNA is TGTGCCAGCAGCACCTCCGGGACAGGGGTCTACGAGCAGTACTTC. Translation: CASSTSGTGVYEQYF. This sequence joins TRBV7-2 and TRBJ2-7; TRBD1 agrees at 10 bases. J gave up 3 bases and V 5 bases, and 7 bases lay outside the gene matches. CDR3 length equals 15 residues. The germline V gene encodes CDR1 SGHTA and CDR2 FQGNSA.

The chain is built from TRBV6-1 and TRBJ1-4; possibly TRBD1 for D (5 bases). The CDR3 consists of 15 residues. Germline V gives CDR1 MNHNS, CDR2 SASEGT. Trimming removed 3 bases from V and 7 bases from J, with 15 bases in between. CDR3 DNA sequence: TGTGCCAGCAGTGACCCCAGGGATCAGCGTGAAAAACTGTTTTTT. This sequence encodes CASSDPRDQREKLFF.

The chain has TRBV19 and TRBJ1-1; 7 positions match TRBD1. Germline V gene lookup returns CDR1 LNHDA and CDR2 SQIVND (reference sequence). The CDR3 sequence is 13 residues long. The V segment lost 5 bases and the J segment 5 bases; nucleotides outside the gene matches: 5. This chain's CDR3 is CASSSDRTTEAFF. Written as DNA, the CDR3 is TGTGCCAGTAGTTCGGACAGGACGACTGAAGCTTTCTTT.

The chain carries TRBV19 and TRBJ2-7, with 9 bases that match TRBD1. CDR1 and CDR2 (germline): LNHDA, SQIVND (reference sequence). The V and J ends lost 4 bases and 7 bases, in that order; junction bases with no gene match: 5. The CDR3 sequence is 13 residues long. The CDR3 sequence: CASSNTGGSEQYF. The CDR3, as DNA: TGTGCCAGTAGTAATACAGGGGGCAGTGAGCAGTACTTC.

This clone was recorded once. This sequence joins TRBV6-7 and TRBJ1-1, with a tentative D call TRBD1 (5 bases). TRBV6-7 is an open reading frame, and its role is uncertain. The CDR3 extends over 11 amino acids. V was trimmed by 4 bases and J by 12 bases, leaving 12 bases between them. The CDR3 nucleotides read TGTGCCAGCAGTTTAGGAGGGGAGACTTTCTTT. Amino acids: CASSLGGETFF.

The V call is TRBV7-3, the J call TRBJ2-5; D might be TRBD2 (6 bases). Per the germline V gene, CDR1 is SGHTA and CDR2 is FQGTGA. CDR3 length: 14 residues. V dropped 1 base and J dropped 3 bases, with 9 bases sitting between them. CDR3 in amino acids: CASSLNGGKETQYF. DNA for the CDR3: TGTGCCAGCAGCTTAAACGGCGGGAAAGAGACCCAGTACTTC.

This rearrangement joins TRBV24-1 to TRBJ2-5, with TRBD1 as a possible D gene (5 bases). This CDR3 has 14 amino acids. The V gene lost 6 bases and the J gene lost 2 bases, with 12 bases spanning the gap. Germline values: CDR1 KGHDR, CDR2 SFDVKD. The CDR3 loop is CATSFDSRQETQYF. The CDR3 DNA sequence: TGTGCCACCAGTTTCGACAGCCGGCAAGAGACCCAGTACTTC.